Reported below is one TCR beta chain. The antigen is not known. With the Oncomine TCR Beta short-read assay, DNA from cultured CD4+ T cells was sequenced. TCRdb used MiXCR to reprocess the PCR reads, holding one entry per CDR3 protein. This repertoire shows 21,000 or so distinct CDR3 sequences, about 39% found once; its top ten account for around 12%. The sample comes from a study of vaccination and CD4 T cells after COVID-19. The treatment is: roughly 11-day PBMC culture with coronavirus spike peptide pools or control peptides (ViraFEST assay). The ends were cut back, 3 bases at V and 4 bases at J, with 16 bases in the middle. This CDR3 contains 15 residues. Looked up from germline, CDR1 is SNHLY and CDR2 is FYNNEI.

The source material was CD4+ T cells from blood, cultured in vitro. The origin of this receptor is a human donor who had recovered from COVID-19. The V gene is TRBV2, the J gene TRBJ2-7; the D gene could be TRBD1 or TRBD2 (5 bases each). The CDR3 coding sequence is TGTGCCAGCAGTGAGCTGGGACGGAATCTGTACGAGCAGTACTTC. This sequence encodes CASSELGRNLYEQYF.